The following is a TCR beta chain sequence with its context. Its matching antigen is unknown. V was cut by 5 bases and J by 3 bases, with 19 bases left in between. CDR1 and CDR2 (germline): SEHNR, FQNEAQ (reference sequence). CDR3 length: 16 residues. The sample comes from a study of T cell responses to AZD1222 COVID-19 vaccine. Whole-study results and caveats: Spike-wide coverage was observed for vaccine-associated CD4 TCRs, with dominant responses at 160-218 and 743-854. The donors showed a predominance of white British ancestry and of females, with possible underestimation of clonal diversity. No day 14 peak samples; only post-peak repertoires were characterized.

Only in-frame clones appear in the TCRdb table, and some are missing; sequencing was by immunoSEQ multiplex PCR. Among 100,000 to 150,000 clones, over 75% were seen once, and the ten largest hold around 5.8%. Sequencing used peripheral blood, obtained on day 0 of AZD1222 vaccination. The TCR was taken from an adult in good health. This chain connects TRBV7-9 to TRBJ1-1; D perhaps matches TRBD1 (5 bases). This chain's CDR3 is CASSRGAGDWDTEAFF. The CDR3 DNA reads TGTGCCAGCAGCAGAGGGGCTGGTGATTGGGACACTGAAGCTTTCTTT.